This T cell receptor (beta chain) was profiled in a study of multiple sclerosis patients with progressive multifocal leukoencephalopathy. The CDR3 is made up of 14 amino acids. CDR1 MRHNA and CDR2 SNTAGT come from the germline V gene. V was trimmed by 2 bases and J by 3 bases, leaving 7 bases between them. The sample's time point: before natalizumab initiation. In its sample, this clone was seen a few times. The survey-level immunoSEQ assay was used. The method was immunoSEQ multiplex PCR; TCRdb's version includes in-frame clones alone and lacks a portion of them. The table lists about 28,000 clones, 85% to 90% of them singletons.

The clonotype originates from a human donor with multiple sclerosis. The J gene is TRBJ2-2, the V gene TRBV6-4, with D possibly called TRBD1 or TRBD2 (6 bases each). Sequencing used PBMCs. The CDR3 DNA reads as TGTGCCAGCAGTGACAGGGGGGACACCGGGGAGCTGTTTTTT. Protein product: CASSDRGDTGELFF.